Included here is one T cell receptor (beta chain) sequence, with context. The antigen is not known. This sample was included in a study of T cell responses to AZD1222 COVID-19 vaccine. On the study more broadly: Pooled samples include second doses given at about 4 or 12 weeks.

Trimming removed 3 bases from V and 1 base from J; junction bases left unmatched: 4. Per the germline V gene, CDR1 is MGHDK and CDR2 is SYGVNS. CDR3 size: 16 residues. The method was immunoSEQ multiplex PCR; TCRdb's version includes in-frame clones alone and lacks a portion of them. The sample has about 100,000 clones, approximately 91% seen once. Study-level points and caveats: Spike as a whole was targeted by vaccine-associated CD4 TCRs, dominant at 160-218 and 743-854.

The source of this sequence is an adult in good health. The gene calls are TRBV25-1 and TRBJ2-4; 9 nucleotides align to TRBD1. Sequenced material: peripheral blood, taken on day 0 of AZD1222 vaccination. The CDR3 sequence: CASSDRTGEAKNIQYF. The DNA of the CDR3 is TGTGCCAGCAGTGACAGGACAGGGGAGGCCAAAAACATTCAGTACTTC.